The present TCR beta chain was sequenced within a study of CD8 T cells in ankylosing spondylitis. As to this clonotype: Its target is not known.

Study results and limitations: A TCR beta motif of fewer than ten highly homologous variants seemed to mark ankylosing spondylitis blood.

MiXCR, applied by TCRdb to the 5' RACE reads, yields one record per CDR3 protein. The sample records around 330,000 distinct CDR3 sequences, roughly 12% being singletons. This CDR3 region has 16 residues. V shed 6 bases, J shed 7 bases, and the junction held 11 bases outside the gene matches. The receptor was derived from a female donor with ankylosing spondylitis or in good health (not recorded which). What was sequenced was blood, either unsorted or a sorted T cell fraction (not recorded which). This sequence joins TRBV12-3 or TRBV12-4 and TRBJ1-4; 10 bases fit TRBD1. As DNA, the CDR3 is TGTGCCAGCAGCCTCCAGAGTCGGGACAGGGGTGAAAAACTGTTTTTT. Encoded protein: CASSLQSRDRGEKLFF.